These 13 T cell receptor beta chains originate from one sample sequenced in a study of blood T cells in healthy people across ages (dated by TCRdb to between 2015 and 2017). Library creation used 5' RACE. Sequencing was performed on an Illumina HiSeq 2500. The second PCR ran for roughly 6 to 11 cycles and used a J-beta primer mix along with a sample-barcoded 5' primer. TCRdb trimmed the raw reads at Q25, called clones with MiXCR and kept productive beta chains. Under each unique CDR3 protein, matching rows form one entry showing the most common genes and DNA. The sample table contains 1,500,000 or so distinct CDR3 sequences; only one count was recorded for 35% to 45% of them. Under 5% of the sample is taken by the ten largest. The sample was blood. These receptors were obtained from a woman aged 18-35 years in good health.

This clonotype was seen only a few times. The chain employs TRBV18 and TRBJ2-1, with D possibly being TRBD1 (6 bases). The germline V gene has CDR1 KGHSH and CDR2 LQKENI. V dropped 1 base and J dropped 2 bases, with 9 bases sitting between them. CDR3 length equals 15 residues. This CDR3 is CASSPRDKPYNEQFF. The CDR3 DNA sequence: TGTGCCAGCTCACCACGGGACAAGCCCTACAATGAGCAGTTCTTC.

The chain recombines TRBV6-1 with TRBJ2-3; D tentatively fits TRBD1 or TRBD2 (6 bases each). The germline gives CDR1 MNHNS, CDR2 SASEGT. V was shortened by 6 bases and J by 4 bases, with 17 bases between the two germline ends. The length of the CDR3 is 15 residues. CDR3 amino acids: CASSARGGRADTQYF. As DNA, the CDR3 is TGTGCCAGCAGCGCCCGAGGGGGGCGAGCAGATACGCAGTATTTT.

This clonotype was recorded at least ten times. The J gene is TRBJ1-2, the V gene TRBV10-2; D gene unclear. CDR3 size: 12 residues. Germline assignment: CDR1 WSHSY and CDR2 SAAADI. V lost 9 bases and J 4 bases, leaving 12 bases between the germline ends. The CDR3 nucleotides are TGCGCCAGTTCGGAGGGCGCCTATGGCTACACCTTC. Encoded protein: CASSEGAYGYTF.

This clonotype came up a few times. The rearrangement uses TRBV5-1 and TRBJ1-1; possible D gene TRBD1, 5 bases. The CDR3 has 14 residues. The ends were cut back, 1 base at V and 1 base at J, with 8 bases in the middle. Germline lookup yields CDR1 SGHRS and CDR2 YFSETQ. The CDR3 reads CASSLLQANTEAFF. CDR3 bases: TGCGCCAGCAGCTTGTTACAGGCGAACACTGAAGCTTTCTTT.

For the CDR3, the DNA is TGCGCCAGCAGCTTGGGGGTAGCGGGAGTCGATGAGCAGTACTTC. This codes for CASSLGVAGVDEQYF. The chain is built from TRBV5-1 and TRBJ2-1; 9 nucleotides align to TRBD2. The J call may be wrong; the DNA end is better matched by TRBJ2-7. The CDR3 contains 15 residues. CDR1 is SGHRS and CDR2 is YFSETQ in the germline V gene.

The chain couples TRBV6-1 to TRBJ1-2; D unclear. In germline, CDR1 is MNHNS, CDR2 SASEGT. The CDR3 totals 16 residues. Trimming stripped 0 bases from V and 5 bases from J, with 16 bases between. The chain's CDR3 is CASSEARGPEPYGYTF. In DNA, the CDR3 is TGTGCCAGCAGTGAAGCGAGAGGACCCGAACCATATGGCTACACCTTC.

The table lists this clonotype with a few counts. This rearrangement joins TRBV4-1 to TRBJ2-2, with 7 bases lining up with TRBD2. Losses at the gene ends were 6 bases for V and 6 bases for J; bases not matched to a gene: 13. Germline loops: CDR1 MGHRA, CDR2 YSYEKL. The CDR3 spans 16 residues. The DNA of the CDR3 is TGCGCCAGCAGTCCTTATATTGGGGGGGGAGCCGGGGAGCTGTTTTTT. Its translation: CASSPYIGGGAGELFF.

The sample holds a few counts of this clonotype. The rearrangement links TRBV7-9 to TRBJ2-5; TRBD2 matches 7 bases. The trim removed 1 base at V and 5 bases at J, leaving 16 bases unmatched. From germline, CDR1 is SEHNR and CDR2 FQNEAQ (reference sequence). The CDR3 covers 18 residues. CDR3 DNA sequence: TGTGCCAGCAGCTTAGAACCTCCGGCACGCGGGAGATCGGAGACCCAGTACTTC. This codes for CASSLEPPARGRSETQYF.

In this sample, this clonotype turned up a few times. The chain recombines TRBV20-1 with TRBJ1-5; TRBD1 aligns across 8 bases. Germline V gene lookup returns CDR1 DFQATT and CDR2 SNEGSKA (reference sequence). This CDR3 is built from 13 residues. The trim removed 7 bases at V and 4 bases at J, leaving 6 bases unmatched. The CDR3 coding sequence is TGCAGTGTTACAGGGGGGGGGAATCAGCCCCAGCATTTT. Translation gives CSVTGGGNQPQHF.

The chain employs TRBV4-2 and TRBJ1-6; no clear D gene. Trimming left V 5 bases short and J 3 bases short, with 14 bases between. The germline gives CDR1 LGHNA, CDR2 YNFKEQ. This CDR3 has 16 residues. The CDR3 loop is CASSSYGRLYNSPLHF. CDR3 nucleotides: TGTGCCAGCAGCTCGTACGGGCGTCTCTATAATTCACCCCTCCACTTT.

This clonotype was recorded a few times. This sequence joins TRBV27 and TRBJ1-5; D not resolved. This CDR3 has 13 residues. CDR1 is MNHEY, CDR2 SMNVEV, per germline (reference sequence). V lost 4 bases to trimming and J lost 1 base, with 5 bases between them. The CDR3 sequence is CASSSWSNQPQHF. CDR3 DNA: TGTGCCAGCAGTTCCTGGAGCAATCAGCCCCAGCATTTT.

The V and J genes are TRBV20-1 and TRBJ2-7; TRBD2 aligns across 13 bases. The CDR3 contains 15 residues. Germline loops: CDR1 DFQATT, CDR2 SNEGSKA (reference sequence). Losses at the gene ends were 5 bases for V and 3 bases for J; bases not matched to a gene: 7. The CDR3: CSASWTSGSRYEQYF. The DNA of the CDR3 is TGCAGTGCTTCCTGGACTAGCGGGAGTCGCTACGAGCAGTACTTC.

This clonotype showed up many times. This chain links TRBV15 with TRBJ2-7, with D possibly matching TRBD2 (5 bases). This CDR3 contains 15 residues. Germline-derived CDR1 and CDR2 are LNHNV and YYDKDF (reference sequence). Trimming took off 0 bases at V and 3 bases at J, with 12 bases between the two ends. The CDR3 DNA is TGTGCCACCAGCAGAGATGAGGGTCCCTACTACGAGCAGTACTTC. Residues: CATSRDEGPYYEQYF.